This T cell receptor beta chain is from a study of shared clonotypes between healthy human individuals. Findings of the study overall: It was observed that roughly 5.4% of naive CD4 clonotypes were shared across several donors.

Cells designated naive CD8 were CD45RO-negative and were positively selected for CCR7, with terminally differentiated effector memory CD45RA+ cells excluded. Comments on this clone: Its antigen is unknown.

Measured with immunoSEQ multiplex PCR; TCRdb has only the in-frame clones, and not every one. The sample records about 2 million clones, about 94% being singletons. This CDR3 is built from 12 residues. V was cut by 9 bases and J by 4 bases, with 12 bases left in between. CDR1 ENHRY and CDR2 SYGVKD come from the germline V gene. The material sequenced was naive CD8+ T cells sorted from blood. This clonotype originated in a man aged 18-30 years in good health. This chain uses TRBV10-3 with TRBJ1-1; perhaps TRBD1 as D (5 bases). The CDR3 loop is CAMDKRGTEAFF. Written as DNA, the CDR3 is TGTGCCATGGATAAAAGGGGCACTGAAGCTTTCTTT.